This TCR beta chain appears in the sequencing data of a study of blood T cell repertoires in COVID-19. Methods used by the authors: The assay estimated nucleated cells by amplifying reference gene primers. This table comes from immunoSEQ multiplex PCR, and its TCRdb copy is limited to in-frame clones, with some not included. Clonal size and the V and J genes are those of that table, whereas D and trimming came from the DNA. The data show approximately 52,000 clones, 80% to 90% seen once. Material for sequencing was peripheral blood. The TCR sequence derives from a man aged 60 to 75 with acute or convalescent COVID-19.

CDR3 sequence (DNA): TGTGCCAGCAGTACCCTCCCCCTAACAGGGGCTGGCGGCTATGGCTACACCTTC. This translates into CASSTLPLTGAGGYGYTF. The chain recombines TRBV27 with TRBJ1-2; the match to TRBD1 covers 7 bases. CDR1 is MNHEY, CDR2 SMNVEV, per germline (reference sequence). The CDR3 sequence is 18 residues long. J was trimmed by 4 bases and V by 5 bases; bases with no gene match: 19.